The entry below describes one T cell receptor (beta chain). The table came from immunoSEQ multiplex PCR; TCRdb's copy has only in-frame clones and leaves some out. The sample gives approximately 240,000 clones, about 90% of which show up once; more than 5% is in the top ten. The entry originates in a study of blood T cell repertoires in COVID-19. CDR1 is LNHNV and CDR2 is YYDKDF in the germline V gene (reference sequence). The CDR3 has 16 residues. V lost 1 base and J lost 3, with 15 bases in between. Everyone who took part was roughly 18 to 89 years old, and they came from about 23 US areas. This receptor was taken from a woman between 25 and 40 years old with acute COVID-19. What was sequenced was PBMCs or T cells enriched from blood (not recorded which). J is TRBJ1-2 and V is TRBV15, with D maybe TRBD1 (6 bases). The CDR3 loop reads CATSRAGTLGDYGYTF. Written as DNA, the CDR3 is TGTGCCACCAGCAGAGCCGGGACACTGGGAGACTATGGCTACACCTTC.